Each of the 16 T cell receptor beta chains below was sequenced from the same sample in a study of shared clonotypes between healthy human individuals. Here immunoSEQ multiplex PCR was the method, and the copy in TCRdb shows in-frame clones only, minus some. The repertoire holds around 1.1 million clones, with more than 75% as singletons. The material sequenced was memory CD4+ T cells from PBMCs. Subset in this sample: CD45RA-negative fraction. The receptors were sampled from a young man in good health. Some clones in this sample may be carry-over from other donors' samples.

The J gene is TRBJ2-3, the V gene TRBV7-6, with D possibly TRBD2 on 6 matching bases. Germline CDR1 and CDR2: SGHVS and FNYEAQ. The V gene lost 1 base and the J gene lost 1 base, with 6 bases spanning the gap. CDR3 length equals 14 residues. The CDR3 DNA reads TGTGCCAGCAGCTTAGGGAGGGGCACAGATACGCAGTATTTT. Its protein is CASSLGRGTDTQYF. The complete variable domain, with remaining parts taken from reference TRBV7-6 and TRBJ2-3, reads GAGVSQSPRYKVTKRGQDVALRCDPISGHVSLYWYRQALGQGPEFLTYFNYEAQQDKSGLPNDRFSAERPEGSISTLTIQRTEQRDSAMYRCASSLGRGTDTQYFGPGTRLTVL.

This clone occurred many times. The chain's CDR3 is CASSTPSGRVYEQYF. DNA of the CDR3: TGTGCCAGCAGTACTCCTAGCGGGAGGGTCTACGAGCAGTACTTC. The gene calls are TRBV28 and TRBJ2-7; 12 bases match TRBD2. Germline V gene data show CDR1 as MDHEN and CDR2 as SYDVKM. V lost 5 bases, J lost 3 bases, and 5 bases stayed unmatched. The CDR3 covers 15 residues.

V usage is TRBV7-3 and J usage is TRBJ2-1; tentatively, D is TRBD2 (5 bases). Trimming removed 2 bases at V and 9 bases at J, with 11 bases between. The CDR3 runs 13 residues. Germline assignment: CDR1 SGHTA and CDR2 FQGTGA. CDR3 in amino acids: CASSLSPGLEQFF. CDR3 sequence (DNA): TGTGCCAGCAGCTTATCCCCCGGACTTGAGCAGTTCTTC.

This chain joins TRBV5-4 and TRBJ2-1, with TRBD2 matching 8 bases. CDR3 length equals 17 residues. V lost 4 bases, J lost 3 bases, and 12 bases stayed unmatched. Germline V gene data show CDR1 as SGHNT and CDR2 as YYREEE (reference sequence). The DNA of the CDR3 is TGTGCCAGCAGCCGAGGGACTAGTGGTCGTGTCTACAATGAGCAGTTCTTC. It codes for CASSRGTSGRVYNEQFF.

This clone has only a few counts. The DNA of the CDR3 is TGTGCCAGCAGCCAAGATTTACTAACGCGGGAGAGCTCAGATACGCAGTATTTT. It specifies CASSQDLLTRESSDTQYF. This chain links TRBV4-2 with TRBJ2-3, with TRBD2 matching over 7 bases. The trim removed 0 bases at V and 4 bases at J, leaving 13 bases unmatched. Germline V gene lookup returns CDR1 LGHNA and CDR2 YNFKEQ. This CDR3 is 18 amino acids long.

The V and J genes are TRBV5-1 and TRBJ2-2; a weak D match, TRBD1 (5 bases). V was clipped by 5 bases and J by 6 bases, with 14 bases between them. The CDR3 spans 14 residues. CDR1 is SGHRS, CDR2 YFSETQ, per germline. CDR3 bases: TGCGCCAGCAGGGGTTGGACAATGGCCGGGGAGCTGTTTTTT. Translated, it gives CASRGWTMAGELFF.

The rearrangement links TRBV28 to TRBJ1-1, with TRBD1 matching over 9 bases. V lost 11 bases to trimming and J lost 0 bases; unmatched junction nucleotides: 10. This CDR3 is 15 amino acids long. Germline V gene lookup returns CDR1 MDHEN and CDR2 SYDVKM. The CDR3 region is CAGRQGDALNTEAFF. The CDR3 bases are TGTGCCGGTAGACAGGGGGATGCCCTGAACACTGAAGCTTTCTTT.

The chain couples TRBV6-6 to TRBJ2-7, with a possible D match to TRBD1 (5 bases). The CDR3 runs to 15 residues. Trimming removed 5 bases at V and 2 bases at J, with 16 bases between. Germline values: CDR1 MNHNY, CDR2 SVGAGI (reference sequence). The CDR3 protein is CASSGPSRAPYEQYF. Here the CDR3 DNA reads TGTGCCAGCAGTGGCCCGTCCAGGGCGCCCTACGAGCAGTACTTC.

This clone was observed at least ten times. Other DNA sequences within the sample encode an identical CDR3. The chain couples TRBV27 to TRBJ2-7, with 7 bases fitting TRBD2. Per germline, CDR1 MNHEY and CDR2 SMNVEV (reference sequence). Trimming at V came to 4 bases and at J to 0 bases, leaving 15 bases not matched to a gene. The CDR3 consists of 18 residues. The CDR3 region is CASSSYWEGQGRSYEQYF. The CDR3 nucleotides are TGTGCCAGCAGTTCCTATTGGGAGGGCCAGGGCCGCTCCTACGAGCAGTACTTC.

This clone was seen only a few times. V is TRBV29-1 and J is TRBJ2-1; 12 bases are a match to TRBD2. Germline lookup yields CDR1 SQVTM and CDR2 ANQGSEA. The junction had 14 bases not matched to a gene; V was cut back by 5 bases and J by 12 bases. This CDR3 comprises 15 residues. The CDR3 protein is CSVPSPQLLAGGQFF. The CDR3 DNA reads as TGCAGCGTTCCGTCCCCTCAACTACTAGCGGGAGGGCAGTTCTTC.

V is TRBV6-5 and J is TRBJ2-1; 7 bases line up with TRBD2. J gave up 2 bases and V 6 bases, and 7 bases lay outside the gene matches. This CDR3 region has 15 residues. CDR1 is MNHEY and CDR2 is SVGAGI in the germline V gene. The CDR3 loop reads CASSLWGGAYNEQFF. The CDR3 DNA reads as TGTGCCAGCAGCCTGTGGGGGGGGGCCTACAATGAGCAGTTCTTC.

In regard to this clone: This could be a read error, since a much larger clone is one nucleotide away. Other DNA variants within this sample encode the same CDR3. This rearrangement joins TRBV5-1 to TRBJ2-4; D may be TRBD1 (7 bases). CDR3 length: 13 residues. Germline V gives CDR1 SGHRS, CDR2 YFSETQ. CDR3 in DNA: TGCGCTAGCAGCTTGGACAGGAGGGACATTCAGTACTTC. Its protein is CASSLDRRDIQYF. The full variable domain, completed using reference TRBV5-1 and TRBJ2-4, is KAGVTQTPRYLIKTRGQQVTLSCSPISGHRSVSWYQQTPGQGLQFLFEYFSETQRNKGNFPGRFSGRQFSNSRSEMNVSTLELGDSALYLCASSLDRRDIQYFGAGTRLSVL.

The chain carries TRBV19 and TRBJ2-2; 13 bases are a match to TRBD2. In germline, CDR1 is LNHDA, CDR2 SQIVND (reference sequence). The V and J ends lost 3 bases and 3 bases, in that order; junction bases with no gene match: 10. This CDR3 has 19 amino acids. The DNA of the CDR3 is TGTGCCAGTAGTATGCTCGGGACTAGCGGGACCCTTCACACCGGGGAGCTGTTTTTT. This codes for CASSMLGTSGTLHTGELFF.

The chain recombines TRBV6-5 with TRBJ2-3, with 9 bases identical to TRBD1. This CDR3 region has 15 residues. V was pared by 5 bases and J by 6 bases, with 9 bases of the junction left unmatched. CDR1 and CDR2 (germline): MNHEY, SVGAGI. CDR3 nucleotides: TGTGCCAGCAGTCGCTCGGGACAGGGTGGCGATACGCAGTATTTT. Translating it yields CASSRSGQGGDTQYF.

The chain recombines TRBV18 with TRBJ2-7; 9 nucleotides line up with TRBD2. Losses at the gene ends were 6 bases for V and 1 base for J; bases not matched to a gene: 10. CDR3 length: 16 amino acids. The germline V gene has CDR1 KGHSH and CDR2 LQKENI. The CDR3 protein is CASSQTLAGQSYEQYF. CDR3 nucleotides: TGTGCCAGCTCCCAAACCCTAGCGGGACAATCCTACGAGCAGTACTTC.

The J gene is TRBJ2-3, the V gene TRBV7-8; D unresolved. The CDR3 covers 16 residues. V lost 3 bases, J lost 0 bases, and 13 bases lay in between. Looked up from germline, CDR1 is SGHVS and CDR2 is FQNEAQ. The CDR3 loop reads CASSFRSLLSTDTQYF. The CDR3 DNA follows: TGTGCCAGCAGCTTTCGCTCCCTCCTTAGCACAGATACGCAGTATTTT. Together with reference TRBV7-8 and TRBJ2-3, the CDR3 gives the full variable domain: GAGVSQSPRYKVAKRGQDVALRCDPISGHVSLFWYQQALGQGPEFLTYFQNEAQLDKSGLPSDRFFAERPEGSVSTLKIQRTQQEDSAVYLCASSFRSLLSTDTQYFGPGTRLTVL.